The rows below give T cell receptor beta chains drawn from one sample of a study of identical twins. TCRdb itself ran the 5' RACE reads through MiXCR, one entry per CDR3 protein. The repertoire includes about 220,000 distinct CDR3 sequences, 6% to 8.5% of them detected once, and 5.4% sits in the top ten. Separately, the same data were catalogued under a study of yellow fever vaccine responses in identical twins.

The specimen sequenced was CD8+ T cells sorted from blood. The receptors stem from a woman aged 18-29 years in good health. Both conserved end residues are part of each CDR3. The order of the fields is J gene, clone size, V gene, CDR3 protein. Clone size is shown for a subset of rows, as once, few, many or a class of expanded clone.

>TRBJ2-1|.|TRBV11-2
CASSSPLTKDNNEQFF
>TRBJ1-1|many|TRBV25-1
CASSELRNTEAFF
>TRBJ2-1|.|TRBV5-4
CASSFVEVYHPMPYNEQFF
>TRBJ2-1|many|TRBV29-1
CSVGGLTDAYYNEQFF
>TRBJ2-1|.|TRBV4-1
CASSQGLGHNEQFF
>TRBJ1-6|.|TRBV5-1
CASSPEGTGISPLHF
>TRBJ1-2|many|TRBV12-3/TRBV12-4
CASSPGDLYGYTF
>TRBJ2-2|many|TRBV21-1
CASSKAGGDGELFF
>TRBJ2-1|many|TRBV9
CASSVGGGVVEQFF
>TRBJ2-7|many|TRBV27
CASSPVAGERHEQYF
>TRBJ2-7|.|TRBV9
CASSGRGVESSYEQYF
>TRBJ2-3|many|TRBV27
CASSLFAAGASTDTQYF
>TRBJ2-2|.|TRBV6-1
CASSPSGTANTGELFF
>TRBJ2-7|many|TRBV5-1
CASSLERTWSYEQYF
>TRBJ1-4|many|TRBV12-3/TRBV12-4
CASRDLGEKLFF
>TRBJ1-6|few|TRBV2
CASSDPRQDRWPLHF
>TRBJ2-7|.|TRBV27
CASSLSSSGNSEQYF
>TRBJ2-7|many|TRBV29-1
CSVELQGSYEQYF
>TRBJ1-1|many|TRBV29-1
CSVTAGMGEAFF
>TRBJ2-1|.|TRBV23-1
CASRLLRDYYNEQFF
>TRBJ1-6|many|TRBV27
CASSQTTEYNSPLHF
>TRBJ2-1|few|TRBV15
CATSRVNEQFF
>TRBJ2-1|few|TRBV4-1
CASSRSGTSNSNEQFF
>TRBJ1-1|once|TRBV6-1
CASSTTGQLNTEAFF
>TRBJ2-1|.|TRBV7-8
CASSLGREGSYNEQFF
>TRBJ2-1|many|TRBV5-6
CASSPNFGQGTNEQFF
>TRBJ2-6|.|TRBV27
CASSYGPGSGANVLTF
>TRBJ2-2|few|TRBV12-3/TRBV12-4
CASSLTGEAGELFF
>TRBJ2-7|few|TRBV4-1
CASSQDMRGYYEQYF
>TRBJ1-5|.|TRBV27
CASSLGVNQPQHF
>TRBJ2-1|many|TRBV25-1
CASSGGDNEQFF
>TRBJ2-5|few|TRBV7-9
CASSLAWDGILETQYF
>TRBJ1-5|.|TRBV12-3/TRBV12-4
CASTLQSNQPQHF
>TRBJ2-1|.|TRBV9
CASSDGTVRGNEQFF
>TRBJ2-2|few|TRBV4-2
CASSQQQPPNTGELFF
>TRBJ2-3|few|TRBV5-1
CASKGPGQLRPTDTQYF
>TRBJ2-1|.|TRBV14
CASRDKAYNEQFF
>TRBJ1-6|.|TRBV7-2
CASSLAGQGASHF
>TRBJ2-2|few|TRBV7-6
CASSQPTGQGGTGELFF
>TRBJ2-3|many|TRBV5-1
CASSLTRSPLSQYF
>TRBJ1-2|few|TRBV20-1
CSAREPYGYTF